The 4 T cell receptor beta chains below all came from one sample that was sequenced in a study of circulating CD8 cells and anti-PD-1 response in melanoma. Using roughly 16 ng of total RNA, TCR libraries were made with the QIAseq Immune Repertoire TCR panel. From the reads, TCRdb called clonotypes with MiXCR, one entry per CDR3 protein. This sample has fewer than 600 distinct CDR3 sequences, with roughly 9% found just once. From live CD3+CD8+TCRalphabeta+ cells, four PD-1 and/or TIGIT subsets were sorted. Sequences were derived from CD8+ T cells from PBMCs, sampled at baseline or after one month of anti-PD-1 therapy (not recorded which). All receptors come from a human donor with melanoma.

Sample share makes this clonotype large. In nucleotides, the CDR3 is TGTGCCAGTAGTACACTAGCGGGAGTCTCAGATGAGCAGTTCTTC. It is translated as CASSTLAGVSDEQFF. This chain links TRBV19 with TRBJ2-1, with 11 bases matching TRBD2. CDR3 length: 15 residues. Germline lookup yields CDR1 LNHDA and CDR2 SQIVND (reference sequence). The junction had 7 bases not matched to a gene; V was cut back by 4 bases and J by 8 bases.

This clonotype qualifies as medium-sized. The CDR3 DNA reads as TGTGCCAGCTCCGAACAGGTTACCAATCAGCCCCAGCATTTT. This gives the protein CASSEQVTNQPQHF. The chain links TRBV27 to TRBJ1-5; possibly TRBD1 for D (5 bases). V gave up 8 bases and J gave up 3 bases, with 14 bases separating them. CDR1 MNHEY and CDR2 SMNVEV come from the germline V gene (reference sequence). The CDR3 length is 14 residues.

On this clonotype itself: The junction shows a germline mismatch at one end, possibly a read error. This chain joins TRBV27 and TRBJ2-1; 9 nucleotides agree with TRBD2. Per germline, CDR1 MNHEY and CDR2 SMNVEV (reference sequence). The CDR3 is made up of 15 amino acids. The CDR3 nucleotides are TGTGCCAGCAGTCCCGGGACTAGCTCCTACGATGAGCAGTTCTTC. It encodes CASSPGTSSYDEQFF.

By its share, this clonotype is medium-sized. This sequence joins TRBV7-6 and TRBJ2-1; D is undetermined. Trimming shortened V by 1 base and J by 0 bases, and 7 bases separated the two germline ends. Germline loops: CDR1 SGHVS, CDR2 FNYEAQ. This CDR3 has 15 residues. The CDR3 loop reads CASSLGPSSYNEQFF. In DNA, the CDR3 is TGTGCCAGCAGCTTAGGACCCAGCTCCTACAATGAGCAGTTCTTC.